A selection of T cell receptor beta chains follows, all from one sample in a study of CD8 T cells in Susac syndrome. TCRdb processed the immunoSEQ multiplex PCR reads anew with MiXCR; each CDR3 protein has one entry. The sample has 150,000 or so distinct CDR3 sequences, roughly 93% seen once; the top ten hold around 0.13%. The sequenced sample was CD4+ T cells from PBMCs. The receptor source for this set is a human donor in good health. The CDR3 runs from the conserved cysteine through the conserved F or W. The D gene is left open where the match is weak. Clone size is shown for a subset of rows, as once, few, many or a class of expanded clone.

TRBV12-3/TRBV12-4	TRBJ2-4	-	TRBD2	CASSLGGGPDIQYF	TGTGCCAGCAGTTTGGGCGGGGGGCCAGACATTCAGTACTTC
TRBV20-1	TRBJ2-7	-	-	CSARDRLAAYEQYF	TGCAGTGCTAGAGATCGGCTAGCAGCCTACGAGCAGTACTTC
TRBV20-1	TRBJ2-7	-	-	CSARAQGPLSYEQYF	TGCAGTGCTAGGGCACAGGGCCCTCTCTCCTACGAGCAGTACTTC
TRBV6-1	TRBJ2-3	few	-	CAGRLGDTQYF	TGTGCCGGCCGACTGGGAGATACGCAGTATTTT
TRBV6-6	TRBJ1-2	-	-	CASSYDRIYGYTF	TGTGCCAGCAGTTACGACAGGATCTATGGCTACACCTTC
TRBV2	TRBJ1-6	-	TRBD1	CASRPGGGHSPLHF	TGTGCCAGCAGACCAGGGGGCGGTCATTCACCCCTCCACTTT
TRBV3-1	TRBJ1-3	-	-	CASAPRGSAGNTIYF	TGTGCCAGCGCCCCCCGGGGCTCGGCTGGAAACACCATATATTTT
TRBV6-5	TRBJ2-3	-	-	CASSYQPGTDTQYF	TGTGCCAGCAGTTACCAACCCGGAACAGATACGCAGTATTTT
TRBV10-3	TRBJ2-3	-	TRBD2	CAISAGRGTDTQYF	TGTGCCATCAGTGCGGGGAGGGGCACAGATACGCAGTATTTT
TRBV3-1	TRBJ1-1	-	-	CASSPNQGRPTEAFF	TGTGCCAGCAGCCCGAACCAGGGAAGACCTACTGAAGCTTTCTTT
TRBV28	TRBJ1-1	-	TRBD1	CASSSGQDNEAFF	TGTGCCAGCAGTTCCGGACAGGACAATGAAGCTTTCTTT
TRBV6-5	TRBJ1-5	-	-	CASSYSGVSNQPQHF	TGTGCCAGCAGTTACTCGGGGGTTAGCAATCAGCCCCAGCATTTT
TRBV5-4	TRBJ2-2	-	TRBD1	CASRPRDRGPTGELFF	TGTGCCAGCAGACCCCGGGACAGGGGTCCCACCGGGGAGCTGTTTTTT
TRBV19	TRBJ1-6	-	-	CASTWGVNSPLHF	TGTGCCAGTACCTGGGGGGTTAATTCACCCCTCCACTTT
TRBV7-2	TRBJ2-7	-	-	CASSLGGGGSSYEQYF	TGTGCCAGCAGCCTTGGGGGCGGGGGCAGCTCCTACGAGCAGTACTTC
TRBV20-1	TRBJ2-1	-	-	CSAREPSNEQFF	TGCAGTGCTAGAGAACCTAGCAATGAGCAGTTCTTC
TRBV29-1	TRBJ2-5	-	TRBD1	CSATQGRETQYF	TGCAGCGCCACACAGGGGAGAGAGACCCAGTACTTC
TRBV20-1	TRBJ1-3	once	-	CSAQSGFVGRNTIYF	TGCAGTGCTCAATCGGGGTTCGTCGGGCGAAACACCATATATTTT
TRBV19	TRBJ1-5	-	-	CASTTTGFGQPQHF	TGTGCCAGTACCACGACAGGATTCGGTCAGCCCCAGCATTTT
TRBV18	TRBJ2-5	-	-	CASSPRPGTEETQYF	TGTGCCAGCTCACCTCGGCCAGGAACTGAAGAGACCCAGTACTTC
TRBV20-1	TRBJ1-6	-	TRBD1	CSGSGQGNSPLHF	TGCAGTGGCTCGGGACAGGGGAACTCACCCCTCCACTTT
TRBV5-1	TRBJ1-2	-	TRBD1	CASSPVLMTGVDYGYTF	TGCGCCAGCAGCCCGGTTCTTATGACAGGGGTCGACTATGGCTACACCTTC
TRBV7-9	TRBJ1-5	-	-	CASSRATPGNQPQHF	TGTGCCAGCAGCCGGGCAACCCCGGGGAATCAGCCCCAGCATTTT
TRBV10-1	TRBJ2-7	-	-	CASSESQGREQYF	TGCGCCAGCAGTGAGTCTCAGGGTCGCGAGCAGTACTTC
TRBV14	TRBJ2-7	-	-	CASSQGQAEQQYF	TGTGCCAGCAGCCAAGGTCAGGCGGAGCAGCAGTACTTC
TRBV19	TRBJ2-7	few	TRBD1	CASSMTGTGSYEQYF	TGTGCCAGTAGTATGACCGGGACAGGGTCCTACGAGCAGTACTTC
TRBV24-1	TRBJ2-3	-	TRBD2	CATSDPGLADTDTQYF	TGTGCCACCAGTGACCCGGGACTAGCGGACACAGATACGCAGTATTTT
TRBV18	TRBJ2-5	once	TRBD1	CASSPDREETQYF	TGTGCCAGCTCACCTGACAGGGAAGAGACCCAGTACTTC
TRBV7-8	TRBJ1-1	-	TRBD1	CASSLARGIAFF	TGTGCCAGCAGCTTAGCCAGGGGGATAGCTTTCTTT
TRBV20-1	TRBJ1-2	-	-	CSAPLRDGYTF	TGCAGTGCTCCTCTCCGGGATGGCTACACCTTC
TRBV18	TRBJ1-1	-	TRBD1	CASSPQGGSETEAFF	TGTGCCAGCTCGCCCCAGGGGGGAAGTGAGACTGAAGCTTTCTTT
TRBV6-6	TRBJ2-4	-	TRBD2	CASSPTSGGLKNIQYF	TGTGCCAGCAGTCCGACTAGCGGGGGGCTCAAAAACATTCAGTACTTC
TRBV20-1	TRBJ2-5	once	TRBD1	CSAFDRGQTQYF	TGCAGTGCTTTCGACAGGGGGCAGACCCAGTACTTC
TRBV19	TRBJ1-5	-	-	CASSIQSGPNQPQHF	TGTGCCAGTAGTATACAGTCAGGGCCGAATCAGCCCCAGCATTTT
TRBV20-1	TRBJ2-6	few	-	CSAREGSGANVLTF	TGCAGTGCTAGAGAGGGCTCTGGGGCCAACGTCCTGACTTTC
TRBV7-2	TRBJ2-1	-	TRBD2	CASSVSGGGYNEQFF	TGTGCCAGCAGCGTCAGCGGGGGTGGGTACAATGAGCAGTTCTTC
TRBV11-2	TRBJ2-7	-	-	CASSLAGNTYEQYF	TGTGCCAGCAGCTTAGCCGGGAACACTTACGAGCAGTACTTC
TRBV3-1	TRBJ2-2	-	-	CASSFSESQTGELFF	TGTGCCAGCAGTTTTTCAGAAAGTCAGACCGGGGAGCTGTTTTTT
TRBV25-1	TRBJ1-5	-	TRBD1	CASSGPGQGYQPQHF	TGTGCCAGCAGTGGACCGGGACAGGGCTATCAGCCCCAGCATTTT
TRBV20-1	TRBJ2-5	-	-	CSASLRGIETQYF	TGCAGTGCTAGCCTTAGGGGGATTGAGACCCAGTACTTC
TRBV6-1	TRBJ1-1	-	-	CASSPRGDEAFF	TGTGCCAGCAGTCCCCGGGGGGATGAAGCTTTCTTT
TRBV20-1	TRBJ2-3	-	-	CSARDPQAGKADTQYF	TGCAGTGCTAGAGATCCCCAGGCAGGGAAGGCAGATACGCAGTATTTT
TRBV5-4	TRBJ2-3	-	-	CASSLGGDNTDTQYF	TGTGCCAGCAGCTTGGGCGGGGACAACACAGATACGCAGTATTTT
TRBV5-1	TRBJ2-3	-	-	CASSLGVSIGADTQYF	TGCGCCAGCAGCTTGGGCGTCTCTATCGGGGCAGATACGCAGTATTTT
TRBV29-1	TRBJ2-5	-	TRBD2	CSVELAGGRETQYF	TGCAGCGTTGAACTAGCGGGGGGGCGAGAGACCCAGTACTTC
TRBV7-2	TRBJ2-4	-	TRBD1	CASSPGTGGPLAKNIQYF	TGTGCCAGCAGCCCCGGGACAGGGGGCCCACTAGCCAAAAACATTCAGTACTTC
TRBV9	TRBJ2-1	-	TRBD1	CASSPLTGQGEEQFF	TGTGCCAGCAGCCCCCTCACAGGACAGGGTGAAGAGCAGTTCTTC
TRBV2	TRBJ2-2	-	-	CASSDAGELFF	TGTGCCAGCAGTGATGCTGGGGAGCTGTTTTTT